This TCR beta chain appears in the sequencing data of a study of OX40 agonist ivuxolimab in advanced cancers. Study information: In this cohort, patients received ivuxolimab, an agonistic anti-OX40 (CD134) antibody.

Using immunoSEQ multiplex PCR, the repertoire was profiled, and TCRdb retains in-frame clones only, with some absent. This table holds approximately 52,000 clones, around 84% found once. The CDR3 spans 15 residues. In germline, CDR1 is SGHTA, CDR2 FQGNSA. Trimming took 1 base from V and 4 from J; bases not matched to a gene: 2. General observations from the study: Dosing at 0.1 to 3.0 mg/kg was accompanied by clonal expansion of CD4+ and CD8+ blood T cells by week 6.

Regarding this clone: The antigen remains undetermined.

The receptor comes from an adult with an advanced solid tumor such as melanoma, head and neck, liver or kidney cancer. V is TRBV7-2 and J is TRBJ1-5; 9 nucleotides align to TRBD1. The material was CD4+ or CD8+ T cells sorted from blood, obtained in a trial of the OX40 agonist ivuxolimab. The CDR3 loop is CASSLDGTGNQPQHF. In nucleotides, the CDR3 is TGTGCCAGCAGCTTAGATGGGACAGGGAATCAGCCCCAGCATTTT.